This is a list of T cell receptor beta chains from one sample in a study of graft-versus-host responses after intestinal transplantation. The method was immunoSEQ multiplex PCR; TCRdb's version includes in-frame clones alone and lacks a portion of them. The table has about 88,000 clones, about 94% seen once. Their antigens are not known. Specimen: unstimulated CD4+ T cells sorted from spleen or lymph node cells, collected before transplant. The receptors shown here come from a human donor who was the organ donor for an intestinal transplant. Both conserved end residues are trimmed from each CDR3.

CDR3 length	V gene	J gene	CDR3 protein
15	TRBV15	TRBJ1-3	ATSRAGTPLSGNTIY
12	TRBV10-1	TRBJ1-5	ASIRTESNQPQH
10	TRBV11-3	TRBJ2-1	ASSLEGDEQF
17	TRBV7-2	TRBJ2-7	ASSLSRPFAGGSSYEQY
10	TRBV2	TRBJ2-1	ATNPESNEQF
15	TRBV11-2	TRBJ1-4	ASSFNPLGHSGEKLF
13	TRBV5-1	TRBJ2-7	ASSRVAGGPYEQY
11	TRBV7-8	TRBJ2-7	ASSRTRGDRFL
14	TRBV18	TRBJ1-6	ASSSSPGSGGSPLH
10	TRBV6-6	TRBJ1-6	ASQRGLTPLH
10	TRBV7-9	TRBJ1-1	ASSQTIAEAF
12	TRBV9	TRBJ1-4	ASSVGQGAEKLF
15	TRBV7-2	TRBJ2-1	ASSLKLAGGRLNEQF
14	TRBV28	TRBJ1-5	ASSLSKDRSNQPQH
14	TRBV11-3	TRBJ2-5	ASSSRTGRSQETQY
14	TRBV7-2	TRBJ1-2	ASSLQPGAFFGGYT
14	TRBV11-2	TRBJ1-1	ASSLAGVQGTTEAF
11	TRBV5-1	TRBJ2-1	ASSSLSYNEQF
12	TRBV6-1	TRBJ2-7	ASSDGQGRYEQY
14	TRBV7-9	TRBJ1-6	ASSSVTSSYNSPLH
10	TRBV7-2	TRBJ2-4	ASSSGFGIQY
10	TRBV10-3	TRBJ2-1	AISESGYEQF
11	TRBV11-2	TRBJ2-3	ASSYDGGDTQY
11	TRBV11-3	TRBJ2-5	ASSLGQQETQY
14	TRBV9	TRBJ2-2	ASSKSGQGTTGELF
11	TRBV28	TRBJ1-1	ASRRGVDTEAF
12	TRBV6-5	TRBJ1-5	ASSQGALSQPQH
13	TRBV19	TRBJ2-3	ASSISQGWIDTQY
10	TRBV29-1	TRBJ2-1	SVEGQIIEQF
12	TRBV6-5	TRBJ1-1	ASSYGGTGTEAF
16	TRBV28	TRBJ2-7	ASSSFTGKTNFSYEQY
13	TRBV7-8	TRBJ2-3	ASSLATGMADTQY
12	TRBV5-1	TRBJ1-5	ASSLGASSGAQH
17	TRBV14	TRBJ1-1	ASSQDLRARNLRNTEAF
14	TRBV9	TRBJ1-4	ASSVAQRSTNEKLF
11	TRBV6-6	TRBJ1-5	ASSYSSYQPQH
14	TRBV5-1	TRBJ2-7	ASSLRQGYYSYEQY
13	TRBV27	TRBJ1-5	ASSLFGSDNQPQH
11	TRBV9	TRBJ1-1	ASSVTGGTEAF
13	TRBV15	TRBJ2-3	ATSRDRQSTDTQY
13	TRBV2	TRBJ2-7	ASSGLRGISYEQY
12	TRBV6-1	TRBJ2-3	ASMRDRGTDTQY
12	TRBV6-5	TRBJ1-6	ASSSGTYNSPLH